The source of this T cell receptor beta chain is a study of T cells in Graves' hyperthyroidism and ophthalmopathy. Study outcomes and limitations: Also found in blood were most expanded thyroid clonotypes above 0.001.

Note on this clonotype: Its antigen is currently unknown.

What was amplified from RNA transcripts were TCR beta CDR3 regions. The TCR CDR3 was amplified in a first-round RT-PCR using the HTBI primer set. MiXCR, applied by TCRdb to the multiplex PCR reads, yields one record per CDR3 protein. The sample consists of about 380,000 distinct CDR3 sequences, approximately 17% of them appearing once. The CDR3 runs to 14 residues. Trimming shortened V by 1 base and J by 5 bases, and 9 bases separated the two germline ends. The V call is TRBV12-3 or TRBV12-4, the J call TRBJ2-1; D is ambiguous. The TCR originated in a man in his late teens or twenties with Graves' ophthalmopathy. What was sequenced was blood. The CDR3 nucleotides read TGTGCCAGCAGTTTAGAGGGTGGAAACAATGAGCAGTTCTTC. It specifies CASSLEGGNNEQFF.